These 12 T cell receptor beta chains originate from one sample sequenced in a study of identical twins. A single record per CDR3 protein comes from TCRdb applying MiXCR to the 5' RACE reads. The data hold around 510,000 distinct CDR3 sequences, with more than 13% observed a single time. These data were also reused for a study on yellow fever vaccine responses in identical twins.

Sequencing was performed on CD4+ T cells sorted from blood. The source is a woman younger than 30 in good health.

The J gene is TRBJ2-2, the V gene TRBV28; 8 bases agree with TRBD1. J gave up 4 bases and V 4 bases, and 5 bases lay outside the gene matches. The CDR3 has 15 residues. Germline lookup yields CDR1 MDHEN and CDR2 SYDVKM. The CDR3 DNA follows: TGTGCCAGCAGTTCACAGGGGGTTGGCACCGGGGAGCTGTTTTTT. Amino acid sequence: CASSSQGVGTGELFF.

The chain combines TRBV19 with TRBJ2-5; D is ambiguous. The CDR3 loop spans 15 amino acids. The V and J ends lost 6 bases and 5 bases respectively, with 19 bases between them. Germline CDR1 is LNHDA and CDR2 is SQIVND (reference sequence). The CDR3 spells CASSPGPGPQETQYF. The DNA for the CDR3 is TGTGCCAGTAGCCCTGGTCCAGGCCCTCAGGAGACCCAGTACTTC.

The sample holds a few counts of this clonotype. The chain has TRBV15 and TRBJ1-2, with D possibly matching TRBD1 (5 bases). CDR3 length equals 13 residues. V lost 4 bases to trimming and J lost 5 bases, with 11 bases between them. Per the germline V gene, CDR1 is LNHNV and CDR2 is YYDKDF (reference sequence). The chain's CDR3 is CATSKDTRYGYTF. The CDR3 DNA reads TGTGCCACCAGCAAGGACACCCGATATGGCTACACCTTC.

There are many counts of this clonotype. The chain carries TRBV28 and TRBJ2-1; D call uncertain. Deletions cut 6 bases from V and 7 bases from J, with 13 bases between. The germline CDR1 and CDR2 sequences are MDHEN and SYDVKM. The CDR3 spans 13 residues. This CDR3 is CASSLGHFNEQFF. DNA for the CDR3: TGTGCCAGCAGCCTTGGGCATTTTAATGAGCAGTTCTTC.

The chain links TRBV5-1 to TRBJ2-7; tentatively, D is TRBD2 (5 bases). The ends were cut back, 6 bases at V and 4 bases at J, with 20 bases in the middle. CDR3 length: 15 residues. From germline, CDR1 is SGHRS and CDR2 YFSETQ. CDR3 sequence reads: CASKVALGIRYEQYF. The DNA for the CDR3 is TGCGCCAGCAAAGTCGCCCTCGGGATAAGGTACGAGCAGTACTTC.

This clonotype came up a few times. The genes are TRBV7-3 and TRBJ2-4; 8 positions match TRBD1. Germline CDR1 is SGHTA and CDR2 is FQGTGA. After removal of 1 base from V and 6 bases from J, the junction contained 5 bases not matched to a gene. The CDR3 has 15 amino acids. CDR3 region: CASSLMAGGTNIQYF. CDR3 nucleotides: TGTGCCAGCAGCTTAATGGCAGGGGGCACAAACATTCAGTACTTC.

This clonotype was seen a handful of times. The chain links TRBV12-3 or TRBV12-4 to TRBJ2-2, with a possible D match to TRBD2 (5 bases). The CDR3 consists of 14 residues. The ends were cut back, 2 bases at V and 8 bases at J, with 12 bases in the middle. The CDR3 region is CASSLSEVLGELFF. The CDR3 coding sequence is TGTGCCAGCAGTTTATCGGAGGTCCTTGGGGAGCTGTTTTTT.

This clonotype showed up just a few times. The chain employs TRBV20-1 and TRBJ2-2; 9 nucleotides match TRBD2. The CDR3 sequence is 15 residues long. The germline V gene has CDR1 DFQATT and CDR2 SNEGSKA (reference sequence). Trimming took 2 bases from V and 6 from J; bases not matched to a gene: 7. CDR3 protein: CSARKTGTSSGELFF. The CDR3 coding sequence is TGCAGTGCTAGAAAAACCGGGACTAGCTCCGGGGAGCTGTTTTTT.

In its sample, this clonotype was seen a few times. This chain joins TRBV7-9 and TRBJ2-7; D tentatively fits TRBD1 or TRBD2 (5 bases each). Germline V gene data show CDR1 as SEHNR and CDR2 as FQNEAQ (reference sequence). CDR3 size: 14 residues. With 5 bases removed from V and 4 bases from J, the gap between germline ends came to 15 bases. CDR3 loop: CASSPWRGVYEQYF. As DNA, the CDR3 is TGTGCCAGCAGCCCGTGGAGAGGGGTATACGAGCAGTACTTC.

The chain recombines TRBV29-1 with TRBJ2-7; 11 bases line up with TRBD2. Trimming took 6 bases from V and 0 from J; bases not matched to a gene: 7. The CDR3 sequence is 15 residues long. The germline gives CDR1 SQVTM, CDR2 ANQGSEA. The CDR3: CSVSPSGRSSYEQYF. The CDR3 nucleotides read TGCAGCGTGTCCCCTAGCGGGAGGAGCTCCTACGAGCAGTACTTC.

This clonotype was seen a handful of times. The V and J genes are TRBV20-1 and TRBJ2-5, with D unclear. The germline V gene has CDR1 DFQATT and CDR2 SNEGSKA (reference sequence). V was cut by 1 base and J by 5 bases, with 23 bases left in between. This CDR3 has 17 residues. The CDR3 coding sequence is TGCAGTGCTAGAGGGGTAAAACCCAGAGGTTTTACGGAGACCCAGTACTTC. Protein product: CSARGVKPRGFTETQYF.

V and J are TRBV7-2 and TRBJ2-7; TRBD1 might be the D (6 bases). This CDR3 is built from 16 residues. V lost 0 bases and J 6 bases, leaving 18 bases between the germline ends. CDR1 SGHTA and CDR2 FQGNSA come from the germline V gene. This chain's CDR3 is CASSLASSGVQSEQYF. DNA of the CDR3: TGTGCCAGCAGCTTAGCATCGTCAGGGGTTCAGAGCGAGCAGTACTTC.